This T cell receptor (beta chain) was found in a study of identical twins. TCRdb called the 5' RACE reads again in MiXCR, with one record for every CDR3 protein. This sample has about 530,000 distinct CDR3 sequences, with roughly 15% found just once. The sample also formed part of further work on yellow fever vaccine responses in identical twins.

The sample was CD4+ T cells sorted from blood. The TCR sequence derives from a woman aged 18-29 years in good health.

In DNA form, the CDR3 reads TGTGCCATCACTCTTACTAGCACAGATACGCAGTATTTT. Translating gives CAITLTSTDTQYF. The chain links TRBV10-3 to TRBJ2-3; no reliable D call. The CDR3 is 13 amino acids. Germline CDR1 and CDR2: ENHRY and SYGVKD. Between the trimmed V and J ends, which lost 7 bases and 0 bases, there was a span of 8 bases.